This T cell receptor (beta chain) was identified during a study of T cell responses to AZD1222 COVID-19 vaccine. Study results and limitations: Among the donors, most were white British and more were female, and clonal diversity was possibly underestimated.

Worth noting for this clone: What it binds is not known.

CDR1 is MNHEY and CDR2 is SVGEGT in the germline V gene. J was trimmed by 4 bases and V by 0 bases; bases with no gene match: 5. The CDR3 is 16 residues long. The table came from immunoSEQ multiplex PCR; TCRdb's copy has only in-frame clones and leaves some out. Of about 97,000 clones in the sample, more than 70% are singletons; the top ten hold over 15%. The sequence was collected from an adult in good health. The sequencing used peripheral blood, collected on day 0 of AZD1222 vaccination. The J gene is TRBJ1-5, the V gene TRBV6-2 or TRBV6-3; TRBD1 matches 8 bases. CDR3 sequence: CASSYSGNRGNQPQHF. CDR3 in DNA: TGTGCCAGCAGTTACTCGGGAAACAGGGGGAATCAGCCCCAGCATTTT.